This is a list of T cell receptor beta chains from one sample in a study of blood T cell repertoires in COVID-19. Assay: immunoSEQ multiplex PCR; the TCRdb copy retains only in-frame clones and omits some. The sample has about 240,000 clones, about 79% seen once. The specimen sequenced was peripheral blood. The origin of the receptors is a woman aged 80 or older with acute or convalescent COVID-19. The CDR3 runs from the conserved cysteine through the conserved F or W. D genes are given only for firm matches. Rows give clone size only sometimes, using once, few, many, or a class for an expanded clone.

j_gene | v_gene | abundance | d_gene | CDR3aa | CDR3nt
TRBJ1-2 | TRBV9 | once | TRBD1 | CASKGPLQGDLYGYTF | TGTGCCAGCAAAGGGCCCCTACAGGGGGATTTATATGGCTACACCTTC
TRBJ2-7 | TRBV7-8 | once | NA | CASSFRGGEQYF | TGTGCCAGCAGCTTCCGGGGTGGCGAGCAGTACTTC
TRBJ1-2 | TRBV27 | NA | NA | CASTGGGGGYTF | TGTGCCAGCACTGGGGGGGGTGGGGGCTACACCTTC
TRBJ2-7 | TRBV27 | once | NA | CASSSRQGTEQYF | TGTGCCAGCAGTTCCCGGCAGGGGACCGAGCAGTACTTC
TRBJ2-6 | TRBV2 | NA | NA | CASTPGQRLSGANVLTF | TGTGCCAGCACCCCCGGACAGCGTCTCTCTGGGGCCAACGTCCTGACTTTC
TRBJ2-3 | TRBV19 | many | TRBD1 | CASSLRDSSDTQYF | TGTGCCAGTAGTCTCCGGGACAGCTCAGATACGCAGTATTTT
TRBJ2-7 | TRBV19 | NA | TRBD1 | CASSIRTGGSYEQYF | TGTGCCAGTAGTATCCGGACAGGGGGTTCCTACGAGCAGTACTTC
TRBJ2-7 | TRBV10-3 | once | TRBD1 | CAISAGQGSYEQYF | TGTGCCATCAGTGCGGGACAGGGATCCTACGAGCAGTACTTC
TRBJ1-2 | TRBV2 | few | TRBD1 | CASRGDRGQIGYTF | TGTGCCAGCAGGGGAGACAGGGGGCAGATTGGCTACACCTTC
TRBJ2-5 | TRBV7-2 | once | TRBD2 | CASSTGTSGGALETQYF | TGTGCCAGCAGCACCGGGACTAGCGGGGGGGCCCTAGAGACCCAGTACTTC
TRBJ2-7 | TRBV5-6 | NA | NA | CASSFGSGPYEQYF | TGTGCCAGCAGCTTCGGCAGCGGCCCCTACGAGCAGTACTTC
TRBJ1-1 | TRBV2 | NA | TRBD1 | CASRFPGQGTTEAFF | TGTGCCAGCAGATTCCCGGGACAGGGAACCACTGAAGCTTTCTTT
TRBJ1-2 | TRBV20-1 | NA | NA | CSARGTYGYTF | TGCAGTGCTAGAGGGACTTATGGCTACACCTTC
TRBJ2-3 | TRBV24-1 | NA | TRBD2 | CATSLSGGPTDTQYF | TGTGCCACCAGCCTTAGCGGGGGTCCGACGGATACGCAGTATTTT
TRBJ2-7 | TRBV7-2 | NA | NA | CASSFRDSSYEQYF | TGTGCCAGCAGCTTCCGGGACTCCTCCTACGAGCAGTACTTC
TRBJ1-2 | TRBV9 | once | TRBD1 | CASSATGAYGYTF | TGTGCCAGCAGCGCGACAGGGGCTTATGGCTACACCTTC
TRBJ1-1 | TRBV6-5 | NA | NA | CASSYSTGREAFF | TGTGCCAGCAGTTACTCGACAGGTCGGGAAGCTTTCTTT
TRBJ1-2 | TRBV9 | NA | NA | CASSALGQPYYGYTF | TGTGCCAGCAGCGCACTAGGACAGCCCTACTATGGCTACACCTTC
TRBJ1-1 | TRBV29-1 | NA | NA | CSVARGNTEAFF | TGCAGCGTTGCTAGGGGGAACACTGAAGCTTTCTTT
TRBJ2-1 | TRBV5-1 | NA | NA | CASSPQTDEQFF | TGCGCCAGCAGCCCACAGACAGATGAGCAGTTCTTC
TRBJ1-3 | TRBV12-3/TRBV12-4 | NA | NA | CASSVQQNTIYF | TGTGCCAGCAGTGTCCAACAAAACACCATATATTTT
TRBJ2-5 | TRBV3-1/TRBV3-2 | NA | TRBD1 | CASSQTTGGRETQYF | TGTGCCAGCAGCCAAACGACAGGGGGCAGGGAGACCCAGTACTTC
TRBJ1-5 | TRBV29-1 | NA | NA | CSVGEINQPQHF | TGCAGCGTAGGGGAAATCAATCAGCCCCAGCATTTT
TRBJ1-2 | TRBV5-1 | NA | NA | CASSFDSYGYTF | TGCGCCAGCAGTTTCGACAGTTATGGCTACACCTTC
TRBJ2-2 | TRBV7-8 | NA | TRBD2 | CASSLARGGSNTGELFF | TGTGCCAGCAGCTTAGCCCGGGGAGGGAGTAACACCGGGGAGCTGTTTTTT
TRBJ1-5 | TRBV30 | NA | NA | CAWSAYGRGDNQPQHF | TGTGCCTGGAGTGCATATGGCAGGGGAGACAATCAGCCCCAGCATTTT
TRBJ2-1 | TRBV24-1 | NA | TRBD2 | CATSDLSGGNLNEQFF | TGTGCCACCAGTGATCTTAGCGGGGGAAACCTTAATGAGCAGTTCTTC